The 26 T cell receptor beta chains below were found in one sample sequenced in a study of T cell responses to AZD1222 COVID-19 vaccine. Sequenced by immunoSEQ multiplex PCR; TCRdb stores in-frame clones only, minus some. The sample has about 94,000 clones, nearly 90% seen once. Sequencing used peripheral blood, obtained on day 0 of AZD1222 vaccination. Receptors were obtained from an adult in good health.

The V gene is TRBV7-9, the J gene TRBJ1-6, with TRBD1 matching over 9 bases. The CDR3 is 15 amino acids. Looked up from germline, CDR1 is SEHNR and CDR2 is FQNEAQ (reference sequence). The ends lost 8 bases at V and 7 bases at J; junction bases unmatched: 9. The CDR3 DNA reads TGTGCCAGCTCGGACAGGGGAGCTCTAAATTCACCCCTCCACTTT. Translated: CASSDRGALNSPLHF.

This chain links TRBV6-5 with TRBJ1-2; no clear D. The V and J ends lost 0 bases and 4 bases respectively, with 9 bases between them. The CDR3 runs to 14 residues. In germline, CDR1 is MNHEY, CDR2 SVGAGI. CDR3 in DNA: TGTGCCAGCAGTTACTCAGGGCGCTCCTATGGCTACACCTTC. It is translated as CASSYSGRSYGYTF.

V is TRBV28 and J is TRBJ1-2; tentatively, D is TRBD1 (6 bases). The germline V gene encodes CDR1 MDHEN and CDR2 SYDVKM. Trimming cost V 6 bases and J 8 bases, with 19 bases left between them. CDR3 length: 14 amino acids. The CDR3 DNA is TGTGCCAGCAGGGCCTCGGGGGCCCCCCCAGGCTACACCTTC. Translating gives CASRASGAPPGYTF.

In DNA, the CDR3 is TGTGCCAGCAGTGAAGCAACAGGGGGCGCGTACGAGCAGTACTTC. Translation gives CASSEATGGAYEQYF. The genes are TRBV2 and TRBJ2-7; 9 nucleotides align to TRBD1. In germline, CDR1 is SNHLY, CDR2 FYNNEI. Losses at the gene ends were 0 bases for V and 4 bases for J; bases not matched to a gene: 4. CDR3 size: 15 residues. The variable domain in full, completed from reference TRBV2 and TRBJ2-7, reads EPEVTQTPSHQVTQMGQEVILRCVPISNHLYFYWYRQILGQKVEFLVSFYNNEISEKSEIFDDQFSVERPDGSNFTLKIRSTKLEDSAMYFCASSEATGGAYEQYFGPGTRLTVT.

This sequence joins TRBV6-6 and TRBJ2-1; D may be TRBD1 (5 bases). The CDR3 is 15 amino acids. CDR1 and CDR2 from the germline V gene are MNHNY and SVGAGI (reference sequence). Trimming removed 2 bases from V and 8 bases from J, with 16 bases in between. CDR3 loop: CASSYTPRQGYEQFF. The CDR3 DNA follows: TGTGCCAGCAGTTACACTCCACGGCAGGGTTATGAGCAGTTCTTC.

V and J are TRBV9 and TRBJ2-1, with 8 bases aligning to TRBD2. CDR1 SGDLS and CDR2 YYNGEE come from the germline V gene. This CDR3 spans 14 amino acids. V was pared by 2 bases and J by 7 bases, with 5 bases of the junction left unmatched. CDR3 DNA: TGTGCCAGCAGCGTTTCTAGCGGGTCAAATGAGCAGTTCTTC. This gives the protein CASSVSSGSNEQFF.

V and J are TRBV7-2 and TRBJ1-6; 9 positions agree with TRBD1. Trimming took 1 base from V and 11 from J; bases not matched to a gene: 9. CDR1 and CDR2 from the germline V gene are SGHTA and FQGNSA. CDR3 length: 16 residues. The DNA for the CDR3 is TGTGCCAGCAGCTTAGTTCTTTCAGGACAGGGGACACCCCTCCACTTT. Protein product: CASSLVLSGQGTPLHF.

This sequence joins TRBV6-2 or TRBV6-3 and TRBJ2-7; TRBD2 aligns across 8 bases. The CDR3 sequence is 16 residues long. The V and J ends lost 4 bases and 3 bases, in that order; junction bases with no gene match: 11. Germline CDR1 MNHEY, CDR2 SVGEGT. The CDR3 spells CASSSPEVAGLYEQYF. The DNA of the CDR3 is TGTGCCAGCAGTTCCCCCGAGGTAGCGGGGCTCTACGAGCAGTACTTC.

This chain connects TRBV27 to TRBJ2-3; tentative D call: TRBD2 (6 bases). The V gene's germline CDR1 is MNHEY and CDR2 SMNVEV (reference sequence). The CDR3 is made up of 12 amino acids. Trimming left V 8 bases short and J 0 bases short, with 6 bases between. The CDR3 region is CASAGSTDTQYF. DNA for the CDR3: TGTGCCAGCGCGGGGAGCACAGATACGCAGTATTTT.

The chain links TRBV7-9 to TRBJ1-6, with D possibly being TRBD1 (5 bases). The CDR3 spans 17 residues. Germline lookup yields CDR1 SEHNR and CDR2 FQNEAQ (reference sequence). V was clipped by 10 bases and J by 0 bases, with 19 bases between them. Written as DNA, the CDR3 is TGTGCCACCAACCGTGGGGACGCCAGCTCCTATAATTCACCCCTCCACTTT. Protein sequence: CATNRGDASSYNSPLHF.

This chain joins TRBV19 and TRBJ1-1, with D unclear. The CDR3 contains 13 residues. The germline CDR1 and CDR2 sequences are LNHDA and SQIVND (reference sequence). V dropped 6 bases and J dropped 0 bases, with 8 bases sitting between them. In DNA form, the CDR3 reads TGTGCCAGTAGCCTGTCAATGAACACTGAAGCTTTCTTT. Its protein product is CASSLSMNTEAFF.

This chain connects TRBV14 to TRBJ1-2; the D is unclear. V was pared by 1 base and J by 2 bases, with 5 bases between. The CDR3 runs 13 residues. CDR1 and CDR2 (germline): SGHDN, FVKESK. CDR3 loop: CASSQGVNYGYTF. The DNA for the CDR3 is TGTGCCAGCAGCCAAGGGGTCAACTATGGCTACACCTTC. The variable domain in full, with the rest retrieved from reference TRBV14 and TRBJ1-2, is EAGVTQFPSHSVIEKGQTVTLRCDPISGHDNLYWYRRVMGKEIKFLLHFVKESKQDESGMPNNRFLAERTGGTYSTLKVQPAELEDSGVYFCASSQGVNYGYTFGSGTRLTVV.

In its sample, this clone was seen once. The chain combines TRBV27 with TRBJ1-6; no firm D call. The CDR3 length is 13 residues. In germline, CDR1 is MNHEY, CDR2 SMNVEV (reference sequence). V lost 7 bases and J lost 1, with 5 bases in between. Here the CDR3 reads CASTGSYNSPLHF. As DNA, the CDR3 is TGTGCCAGCACCGGATCCTATAATTCACCCCTCCACTTT.

V is TRBV7-9 and J is TRBJ1-6, with D hard to call. CDR3 length: 12 residues. V was clipped by 6 bases and J by 11 bases, with 11 bases between them. From germline, CDR1 is SEHNR and CDR2 FQNEAQ (reference sequence). CDR3: CASRDSRTPLHF. In DNA form, the CDR3 reads TGTGCCAGCAGGGACTCTAGGACACCCCTCCACTTT.

The chain joins TRBV5-5 to TRBJ2-2; the D call may be TRBD1 or TRBD2 (5 bases each). Per germline, CDR1 SGHKS and CDR2 YYEKEE (reference sequence). Trimming removed 4 bases from V and 0 bases from J, with 13 bases in between. The CDR3 is 16 amino acids. The CDR3 DNA reads TGTGCCAGCAGCCTCCCCGGGACGGCGAACACCGGGGAGCTGTTTTTT. Amino acids: CASSLPGTANTGELFF.

Written as DNA, the CDR3 is TGTGCCAGCAGAAGGACAGGGCAGGGCAATCAGCCCCAGCATTTT. This encodes CASRRTGQGNQPQHF. V is TRBV6-5 and J is TRBJ1-5; 8 bases are shared with TRBD1. V lost 6 bases and J lost 2; bases outside the gene matches: 6. The germline CDR1 and CDR2 sequences are MNHEY and SVGAGI. The CDR3 length is 15 residues.

Of note for this clone: Other DNA sequences from this sample encode an identical CDR3 as well. The chain recombines TRBV5-1 with TRBJ2-5; 8 bases are shared with TRBD2. Germline V gene sequence: CDR1 SGHRS, CDR2 YFSETQ. V shed 0 bases, J shed 3 bases, and the junction held 4 bases outside the gene matches. CDR3 length equals 15 residues. The CDR3 is CASSLASGGEETQYF. The CDR3 DNA is TGCGCCAGCAGCTTGGCCAGCGGGGGAGAAGAGACCCAGTACTTC. The full variable domain, completed using reference TRBV5-1 and TRBJ2-5, is KAGVTQTPRYLIKTRGQQVTLSCSPISGHRSVSWYQQTPGQGLQFLFEYFSETQRNKGNFPGRFSGRQFSNSRSEMNVSTLELGDSALYLCASSLASGGEETQYFGPGTRLLVL.

This clone was seen only a few times. This chain connects TRBV12-3 or TRBV12-4 to TRBJ2-1; a possible D gene is TRBD1 (6 bases). The V end lost 6 bases, the J end lost 10 bases, and 16 bases lay between the germline ends. This CDR3 contains 13 residues. This CDR3 reads CASSPPGANEQFF. The DNA of the CDR3 is TGTGCCAGCAGCCCCCCAGGGGCGAACGAGCAGTTCTTC.

The chain is built from TRBV5-1 and TRBJ1-4; 7 bases line up with TRBD1. Looked up from germline, CDR1 is SGHRS and CDR2 is YFSETQ. This CDR3 region has 16 residues. The V and J ends lost 4 bases and 5 bases, in that order; junction bases with no gene match: 11. As DNA, the CDR3 is TGCGCCAGCAGCGACCCCAGACAGGGTAGAAATGAAAAACTGTTTTTT. Residues: CASSDPRQGRNEKLFF.

The chain combines TRBV5-1 with TRBJ2-1; D is tentatively TRBD1 or TRBD2 (6 bases each). The CDR3 has 16 amino acids. With 1 base removed from V and 0 bases from J, the gap between germline ends came to 11 bases. CDR1 and CDR2 from the germline V gene are SGHRS and YFSETQ. In DNA, the CDR3 is TGCGCCAGCAGCTTGTGGGGGGCGAGCTCCTACAATGAGCAGTTCTTC. Its translation is CASSLWGASSYNEQFF.

The J gene is TRBJ1-2, the V gene TRBV4-1, with D perhaps TRBD1 (5 bases). The V gene's germline CDR1 is MGHRA and CDR2 YSYEKL. This CDR3 comprises 15 residues. The germline V and J ends were trimmed by 5 bases and 0 bases, with 13 bases remaining between them. CDR3 nucleotide sequence: TGCGCCAGCAGCAGTCAGGGTAAAGCTAACTATGGCTACACCTTC. Translating gives CASSSQGKANYGYTF.

J is TRBJ1-6 and V is TRBV30; TRBD1 matches at 9 bases. After removal of 5 bases from V and 9 bases from J, the junction contained 11 bases not matched to a gene. Germline V CDR1 and CDR2: GTSNPN, SVGIG (reference sequence). The CDR3 length is 15 residues. CDR3: CAWDPRDRDFSPLHF. The CDR3 DNA is TGTGCCTGGGACCCCCGGGACAGGGATTTTTCACCCCTCCACTTT.

This chain links TRBV7-8 with TRBJ2-5, with unresolved D. V lost 5 bases, J lost 2 bases, and 21 bases lay in between. Germline values: CDR1 SGHVS, CDR2 FQNEAQ. This CDR3 comprises 17 residues. This chain's CDR3 is CASSRAVTGPEQETQYF. The DNA of the CDR3 is TGTGCCAGCAGCCGAGCCGTAACCGGACCGGAACAAGAGACCCAGTACTTC.

The chain links TRBV30 to TRBJ1-2; no clear D. Trimming removed 0 bases from V and 8 bases from J, with 19 bases in between. Germline-derived CDR1 and CDR2 are GTSNPN and SVGIG (reference sequence). The CDR3 is made up of 15 amino acids. The CDR3 DNA reads TGTGCCTGGAGTGTACAAGGCCCCCCCTATGAAGGCTACACCTTC. Its protein product is CAWSVQGPPYEGYTF.

The genes are TRBV20-1 and TRBJ1-4; the D gene is possibly TRBD1 (5 bases). The CDR3 is 14 residues long. In germline, CDR1 is DFQATT, CDR2 SNEGSKA (reference sequence). Trimming removed 3 bases at V and 14 bases at J, with 22 bases between. The CDR3 reads CSASAPGRVFGLFF. The CDR3, as DNA: TGCAGTGCTAGTGCTCCGGGCAGGGTCTTTGGTCTGTTTTTT.

CDR3 protein: CASSWTVGFLSYEQYF. In nucleotides, the CDR3 is TGTGCCAGCAGCTGGACAGTTGGATTTCTCTCCTACGAGCAGTACTTC. The chain recombines TRBV5-6 with TRBJ2-7; a possible D gene is TRBD1 (6 bases). CDR1 and CDR2 from the germline V gene are SGHDT and YYEEEE. Trimming took off 3 bases at V and 0 bases at J, with 16 bases between the two ends. The CDR3 is 16 residues long.